Following are 17 T cell receptor beta chains from one sample sequenced in a study of metastatic and nonmetastatic thyroid tumors. TCRdb redid the clone calls on the PCR reads using MiXCR. The repertoire has roughly 30,000 clones, 25% to 35% of them found once; the top ten carry approximately 31%. Every patient was untreated before thyroid surgery. Sequencing was carried out using blood. These receptors all stem from a female donor with papillary thyroid cancer or a benign thyroid nodule (not recorded which). Some clones in this sample may be carry-over from other donors' samples.

V gene TRBV20-1 combines with J gene TRBJ2-7, with D possibly TRBD2 on 6 matching bases. The CDR3 loop spans 14 amino acids. The V gene lost 1 base and the J gene lost 7 bases, with 17 bases spanning the gap. Per the germline V gene, CDR1 is DFQATT and CDR2 is SNEGSKA (reference sequence). Here the CDR3 reads CSARGAGTAGEQYF. In nucleotides, the CDR3 is TGCAGTGCTAGAGGAGCCGGGACTGCGGGGGAGCAGTACTTC.

V is TRBV19 and J is TRBJ2-5; TRBD1 aligns across 8 bases. The germline gives CDR1 LNHDA, CDR2 SQIVND (reference sequence). The length of the CDR3 is 14 residues. Trimming at V came to 8 bases and at J to 2 bases, leaving 7 bases not matched to a gene. The CDR3 reads CASSLGDRQETQYF. DNA of the CDR3: TGTGCCAGTTCTCTGGGGGACAGGCAAGAGACCCAGTACTTC.

This chain uses TRBV7-2 with TRBJ2-7, with 7 bases aligning to TRBD1. Germline loops: CDR1 SGHTA, CDR2 FQGNSA. Trimming cost V 5 bases and J 0 bases; bases outside gene matches: 4. There are 14 residues in the CDR3. The DNA of the CDR3 is TGTGCCAGCAGCGCCCGGGACAGCTCCTACGAGCAGTACTTC. This translates into CASSARDSSYEQYF.

V usage is TRBV20-1 and J usage is TRBJ2-1; 8 nucleotides line up with TRBD2. The CDR3 is made up of 15 amino acids. Germline V gene lookup returns CDR1 DFQATT and CDR2 SNEGSKA (reference sequence). V lost 3 bases, J lost 7 bases, and 11 bases stayed unmatched. The CDR3: CSARTREGLSNEQFF. CDR3 bases: TGCAGTGCTAGGACCCGGGAGGGCCTATCAAATGAGCAGTTCTTC.

This chain links TRBV7-9 with TRBJ2-7, with TRBD2 matching over 7 bases. The trim removed 5 bases at V and 3 bases at J, leaving 7 bases unmatched. The CDR3 is 14 residues long. The germline CDR1 and CDR2 sequences are SEHNR and FQNEAQ (reference sequence). The chain's CDR3 is CASSRRGTVYEQYF. The CDR3 region has the DNA TGTGCCAGCAGCCGGCGGGGGACTGTCTACGAGCAGTACTTC. The full variable domain, its missing parts supplied by reference TRBV7-9 and TRBJ2-7, is DTGVSQNPRHKITKRGQNVTFRCDPISEHNRLYWYRQTLGQGPEFLTYFQNEAQLEKSRLLSDRFSAERPKGSFSTLEIQRTEQGDSAMYLCASSRRGTVYEQYFGPGTRLTVT.

The chain links TRBV11-2 to TRBJ2-6, with D hard to call. This CDR3 contains 13 residues. CDR1 is SGHAT, CDR2 FQNNGV, per germline. Trimming left V 7 bases short and J 0 bases short, with 4 bases between. CDR3 protein: CASKDSGANVLTF. The CDR3 coding sequence is TGTGCCAGCAAGGACTCTGGGGCCAACGTCCTGACTTTC.

At least ten counts were recorded for this clone. The chain links TRBV18 to TRBJ1-4; D is perhaps TRBD1 (5 bases). Trimming stripped 2 bases from V and 3 bases from J, with 13 bases between. Germline CDR1 is KGHSH and CDR2 is LQKENI. This CDR3 is built from 16 residues. This chain's CDR3 is CASSPNEQASNEKLFF. As DNA, the CDR3 is TGTGCCAGCTCACCAAACGAACAGGCGTCTAATGAAAAACTGTTTTTT.

The V and J genes are TRBV6-6 and TRBJ2-7; the D gene is possibly TRBD1 (5 bases). CDR3 length: 16 residues. Looked up from germline, CDR1 is MNHNY and CDR2 is SVGAGI (reference sequence). V lost 0 bases and J lost 2, with 14 bases in between. CDR3: CASSYSIPDSPYEQYF. The CDR3 DNA reads as TGTGCCAGCAGTTACTCGATACCCGACAGCCCCTACGAGCAGTACTTC.

The chain links TRBV20-1 to TRBJ2-7; 8 bases agree with TRBD2. V lost 1 base and J lost 4; bases outside the gene matches: 12. The CDR3 is 16 residues long. Looked up from germline, CDR1 is DFQATT and CDR2 is SNEGSKA (reference sequence). Here the CDR3 DNA reads TGCAGTGCTAGAGGGGAGGCCAGGAGCGGGAGTTACGAGCAGTACTTC. It translates to CSARGEARSGSYEQYF.

This clone came up a few times. V gene TRBV6-1 combines with J gene TRBJ2-2; D is possibly TRBD1 (6 bases). V was shortened by 5 bases and J by 5 bases, with 15 bases between the two germline ends. The CDR3 length is 15 residues. CDR1 and CDR2 (germline): MNHNS, SASEGT. CDR3 in amino acids: CASSPRGGGTGELFF. CDR3 DNA: TGTGCCAGCAGTCCCAGGGGTGGGGGAACCGGGGAGCTGTTTTTT.

The chain combines TRBV7-6 with TRBJ2-7; D remains unclear. V lost 1 base to trimming and J lost 2 bases, with 6 bases between them. Germline V lookup: CDR1 SGHVS, CDR2 FNYEAQ. This CDR3 has 13 amino acids. CDR3 coding DNA: TGTGCCAGCAGCTTAGAGGCCCCCTACGAGCAGTACTTC. Its translation is CASSLEAPYEQYF.

This clone is medium-sized within its sample. This chain uses TRBV10-3 with TRBJ1-2; D remains unclear. The CDR3 is made up of 15 amino acids. Trimming took off 5 bases at V and 6 bases at J, with 19 bases between the two ends. Germline CDR1 ENHRY, CDR2 SYGVKD. Here the CDR3 DNA reads TGTGCCATCAGTAGAGACGAGGTTCCTCAAAATGGCTACACCTTC. This encodes CAISRDEVPQNGYTF.

This sequence joins TRBV30 and TRBJ1-2, with D perhaps matching TRBD1 (5 bases). The ends were cut back, 2 bases at V and 4 bases at J, with 11 bases in the middle. The CDR3 sequence is 13 residues long. Germline CDR1 and CDR2: GTSNPN and SVGIG (reference sequence). This chain's CDR3 is CAWSSGWGYGYTF. CDR3 nucleotide sequence: TGTGCCTGGAGTTCAGGGTGGGGCTATGGCTACACCTTC.

This clone was counted a few times. The chain employs TRBV20-1 and TRBJ2-1; 16 bases are shared with TRBD2. The CDR3 has 18 residues. Per the germline V gene, CDR1 is DFQATT and CDR2 is SNEGSKA (reference sequence). After removal of 5 bases from V and 7 bases from J, the junction contained 14 bases not matched to a gene. The CDR3 reads CSARSPGTSGGADNEQFF. CDR3 coding DNA: TGCAGTGCTCGCAGTCCCGGGACTAGCGGGGGGGCCGATAATGAGCAGTTCTTC.

In this sample, this clone turned up many times. CDR3 amino acids: CAWSGGARGNEQFF. The CDR3 DNA is TGTGCCTGGAGTGGTGGTGCGAGAGGGAATGAGCAGTTCTTC. The rearrangement uses TRBV30 and TRBJ2-1; D possibly corresponds to TRBD2 (5 bases). This CDR3 has 14 amino acids. Deletions cut 1 base from V and 7 bases from J, with 14 bases between. From germline, CDR1 is GTSNPN and CDR2 SVGIG (reference sequence).

The chain joins TRBV5-1 to TRBJ2-2, with D unresolved. V was cut by 1 base and J by 3 bases, with 10 bases left in between. Germline assignment: CDR1 SGHRS and CDR2 YFSETQ. CDR3 size: 15 residues. The CDR3 DNA follows: TGCGCCAGCAGCTTGCGTTTGGAGTACACCGGGGAGCTGTTTTTT. Its translation is CASSLRLEYTGELFF.

This clone was observed many times. The CDR3 DNA is TGTGCCAGCAGCAGAGGGTACTATGGCTACACCTTC. It encodes CASSRGYYGYTF. The chain carries TRBV14 and TRBJ1-2, with D uncertain. Germline V CDR1 and CDR2: SGHDN, FVKESK. The V and J ends lost 5 bases and 3 bases respectively, with 7 bases between them. This CDR3 comprises 12 residues.